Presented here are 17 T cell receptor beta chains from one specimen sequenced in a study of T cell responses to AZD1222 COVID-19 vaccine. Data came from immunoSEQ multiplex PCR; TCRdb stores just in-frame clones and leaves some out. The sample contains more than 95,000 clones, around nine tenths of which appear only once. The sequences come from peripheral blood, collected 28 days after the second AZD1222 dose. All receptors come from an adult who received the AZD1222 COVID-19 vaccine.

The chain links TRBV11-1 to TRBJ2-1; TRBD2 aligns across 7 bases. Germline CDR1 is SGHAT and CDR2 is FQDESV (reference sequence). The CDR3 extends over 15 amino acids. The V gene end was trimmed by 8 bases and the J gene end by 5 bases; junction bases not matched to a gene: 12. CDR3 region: CASLVGSGDHNEQFF. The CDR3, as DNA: TGTGCCAGCCTTGTGGGGAGCGGGGACCACAATGAGCAGTTCTTC.

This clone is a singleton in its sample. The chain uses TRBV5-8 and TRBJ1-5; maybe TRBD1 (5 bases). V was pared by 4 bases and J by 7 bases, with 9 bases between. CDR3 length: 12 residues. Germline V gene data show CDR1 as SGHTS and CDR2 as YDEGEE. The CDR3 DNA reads TGTGCCAGCAGCCCAGGGAAGCAGCCCCAGCATTTT. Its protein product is CASSPGKQPQHF.

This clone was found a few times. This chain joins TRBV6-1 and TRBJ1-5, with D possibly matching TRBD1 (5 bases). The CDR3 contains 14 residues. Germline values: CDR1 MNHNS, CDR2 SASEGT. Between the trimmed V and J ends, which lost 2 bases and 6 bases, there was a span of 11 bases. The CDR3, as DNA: TGTGCCAGCAGTGAACCAGGGAAGCCTCAGCCCCAGCATTTT. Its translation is CASSEPGKPQPQHF.

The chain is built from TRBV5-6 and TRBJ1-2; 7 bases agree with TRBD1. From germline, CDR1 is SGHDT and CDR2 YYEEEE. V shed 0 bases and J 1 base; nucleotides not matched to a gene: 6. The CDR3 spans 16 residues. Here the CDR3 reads CASSLGGTELNYGYTF. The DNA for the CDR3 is TGTGCCAGCAGCTTGGGCGGGACAGAACTTAACTATGGCTACACCTTC.

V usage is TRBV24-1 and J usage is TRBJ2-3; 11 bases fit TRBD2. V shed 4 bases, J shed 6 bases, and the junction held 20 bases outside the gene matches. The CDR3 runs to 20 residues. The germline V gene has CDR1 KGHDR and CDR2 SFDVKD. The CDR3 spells CATSDSSGGKRREVADTQYF. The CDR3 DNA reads TGTGCCACCAGTGACTCTAGCGGGGGGAAACGTCGGGAAGTTGCGGATACGCAGTATTTT.

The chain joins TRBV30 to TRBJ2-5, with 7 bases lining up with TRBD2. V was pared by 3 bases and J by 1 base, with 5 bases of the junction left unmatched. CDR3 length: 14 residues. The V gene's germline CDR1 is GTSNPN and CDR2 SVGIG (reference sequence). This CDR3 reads CAWRGGTAQETQYF. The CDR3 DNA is TGTGCCTGGAGGGGGGGGACGGCCCAAGAGACCCAGTACTTC.

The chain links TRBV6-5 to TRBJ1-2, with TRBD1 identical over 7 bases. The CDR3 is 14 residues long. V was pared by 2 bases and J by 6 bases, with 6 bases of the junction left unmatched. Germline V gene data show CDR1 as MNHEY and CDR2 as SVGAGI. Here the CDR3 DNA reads TGTGCCAGCAGTTACGTTGGAGGGGGCGATGGCTACACCTTC. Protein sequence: CASSYVGGGDGYTF.

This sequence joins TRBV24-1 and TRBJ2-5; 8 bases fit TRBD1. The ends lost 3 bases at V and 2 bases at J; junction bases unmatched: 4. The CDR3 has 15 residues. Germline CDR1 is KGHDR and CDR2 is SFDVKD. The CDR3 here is CATSDPGQGQETQYF. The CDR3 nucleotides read TGTGCCACCAGTGATCCTGGACAGGGTCAAGAGACCCAGTACTTC.

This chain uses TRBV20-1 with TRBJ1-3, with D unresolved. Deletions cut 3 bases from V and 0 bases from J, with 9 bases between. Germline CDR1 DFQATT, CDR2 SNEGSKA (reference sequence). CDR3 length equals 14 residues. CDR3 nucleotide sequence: TGCAGTGCTAGTTGGGCAGCCTCTGGAAACACCATATATTTT. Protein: CSASWAASGNTIYF.

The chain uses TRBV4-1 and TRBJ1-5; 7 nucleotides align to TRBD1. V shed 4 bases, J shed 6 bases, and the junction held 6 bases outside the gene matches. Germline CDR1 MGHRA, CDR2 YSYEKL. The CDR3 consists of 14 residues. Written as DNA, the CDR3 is TGCGCCAGCAGCCTGGGACAGCTCGCTCAGCCCCAGCATTTT. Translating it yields CASSLGQLAQPQHF.

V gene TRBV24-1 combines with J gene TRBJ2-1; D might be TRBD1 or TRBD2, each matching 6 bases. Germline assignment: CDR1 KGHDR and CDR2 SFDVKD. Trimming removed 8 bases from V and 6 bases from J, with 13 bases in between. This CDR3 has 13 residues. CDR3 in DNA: TGTGCCACCAAGGACGAGGGGGGCAATGAGCAGTTCTTC. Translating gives CATKDEGGNEQFF.

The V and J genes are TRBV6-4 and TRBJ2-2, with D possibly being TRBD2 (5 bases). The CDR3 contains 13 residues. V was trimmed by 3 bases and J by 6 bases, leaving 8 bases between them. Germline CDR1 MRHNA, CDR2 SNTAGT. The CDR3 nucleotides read TGTGCCAGCAGTGAGAGAGGGTCCGGGGAGCTGTTTTTT. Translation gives CASSERGSGELFF.

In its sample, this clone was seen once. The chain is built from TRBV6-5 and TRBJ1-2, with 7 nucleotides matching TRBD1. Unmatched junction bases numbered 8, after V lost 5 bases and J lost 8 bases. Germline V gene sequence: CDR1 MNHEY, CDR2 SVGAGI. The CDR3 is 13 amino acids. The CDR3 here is CASSLDRARGYTF. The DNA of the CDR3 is TGTGCCAGCAGTCTCGACAGGGCCCGCGGCTACACCTTC.

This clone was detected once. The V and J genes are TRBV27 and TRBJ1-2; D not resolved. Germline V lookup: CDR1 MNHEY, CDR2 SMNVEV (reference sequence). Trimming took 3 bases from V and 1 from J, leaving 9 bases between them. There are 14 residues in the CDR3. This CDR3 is CASSLAGDNYGYTF. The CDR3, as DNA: TGTGCCAGCAGTTTGGCGGGTGATAACTATGGCTACACCTTC.

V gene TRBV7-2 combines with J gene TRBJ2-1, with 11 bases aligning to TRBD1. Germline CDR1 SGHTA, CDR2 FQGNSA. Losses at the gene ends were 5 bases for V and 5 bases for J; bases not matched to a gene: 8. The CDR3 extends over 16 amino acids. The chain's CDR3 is CASSRSRDRGDNEQFF. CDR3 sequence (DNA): TGTGCCAGCAGCCGTAGCCGGGACAGGGGGGACAATGAGCAGTTCTTC. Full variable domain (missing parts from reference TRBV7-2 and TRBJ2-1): GAGVSQSPSNKVTEKGKDVELRCDPISGHTALYWYRQSLGQGLEFLIYFQGNSAPDKSGLPSDRFSAERTGGSVSTLTIQRTQQEDSAVYLCASSRSRDRGDNEQFFGPGTRLTVL.

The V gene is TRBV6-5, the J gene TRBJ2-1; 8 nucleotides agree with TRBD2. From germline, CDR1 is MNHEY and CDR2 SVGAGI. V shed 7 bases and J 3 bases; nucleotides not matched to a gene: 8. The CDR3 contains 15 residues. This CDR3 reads CASTPGSGSYNEQFF. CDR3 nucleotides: TGTGCCAGCACCCCCGGCAGCGGGAGCTACAATGAGCAGTTCTTC.

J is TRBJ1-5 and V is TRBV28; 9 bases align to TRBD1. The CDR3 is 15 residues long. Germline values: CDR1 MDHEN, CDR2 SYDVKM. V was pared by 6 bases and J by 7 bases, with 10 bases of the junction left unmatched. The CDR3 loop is CASSPTQGARQPQHF. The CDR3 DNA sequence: TGTGCCAGCAGCCCCACACAGGGGGCCCGACAGCCCCAGCATTTT.